A single TCR beta chain is shown here with its context. The antigen remains undetermined. After removal of 1 base from V and 7 bases from J, the junction contained 6 bases not matched to a gene. The CDR3 has 14 residues. This record belongs to a study of identical twins. Findings of the study overall: Alpha sequences that were out-of-frame and twin-shared showed an excess of low generation probability.

Each CDR3 protein is one row after TCRdb ran MiXCR on the 5' RACE reads. The sample has hundreds of thousands of distinct CDR3 sequences, approximately 24% seen once; the top ten hold around 3%. These same records also appear under a second study, on T cells expressing NK-cell markers. From that paper: Sequencing of TCR beta repertoires drew on sorted CD3+CD56+NKG2C+, CD3+CD56+NKG2C- and CD3+CD56-NKG2C+ T cells.

This chain links TRBV12-3 or TRBV12-4 with TRBJ2-5, with TRBD1 identical over 7 bases. The clonotype originates from a woman between 18 and 30 years old in good health. The sequenced sample consisted of CD4+ T cells sorted from blood. CDR3: CASSLDRGWGTQYF. As DNA, the CDR3 is TGTGCCAGCAGTTTAGACAGGGGCTGGGGGACCCAGTACTTC.